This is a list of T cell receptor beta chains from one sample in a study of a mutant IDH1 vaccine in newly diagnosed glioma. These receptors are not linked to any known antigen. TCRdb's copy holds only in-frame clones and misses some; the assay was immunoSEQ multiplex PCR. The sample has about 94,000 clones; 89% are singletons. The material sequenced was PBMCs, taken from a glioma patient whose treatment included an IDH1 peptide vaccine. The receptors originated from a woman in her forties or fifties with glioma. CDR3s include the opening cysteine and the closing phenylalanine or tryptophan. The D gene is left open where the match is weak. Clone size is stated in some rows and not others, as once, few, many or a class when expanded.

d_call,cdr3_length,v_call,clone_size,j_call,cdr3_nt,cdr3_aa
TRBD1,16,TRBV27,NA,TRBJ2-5,TGTGCCAGCAGTCCGCGCGTCCCGGGACAGGGGGAGACCCAGTACTTC,CASSPRVPGQGETQYF
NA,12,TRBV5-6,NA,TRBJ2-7,TGTGCCAGCAGCTTGAGCTCCTACGAGCAGTACTTC,CASSLSSYEQYF
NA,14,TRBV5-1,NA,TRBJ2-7,TGCGCCAGCAGCCCCCAGAGTGGCGACTACGAGCAGTACTTC,CASSPQSGDYEQYF
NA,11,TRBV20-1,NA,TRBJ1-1,TGCAGTGCTAAGAGGTGGGAGGCAGCTTTCTTT,CSAKRWEAAFF
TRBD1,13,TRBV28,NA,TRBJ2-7,TGTGCCAGCAGTTTGGGACAGGGCTACGAGCAGTACTTC,CASSLGQGYEQYF
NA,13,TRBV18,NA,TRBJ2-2,TGTGCCAGCTCACCAGGGGTCGCCGGGGAGCTGTTTTTT,CASSPGVAGELFF
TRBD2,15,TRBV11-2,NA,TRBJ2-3,TGTGCCAGCAGCTTTTTAGCGGGAGGTACAGATACGCAGTATTTT,CASSFLAGGTDTQYF
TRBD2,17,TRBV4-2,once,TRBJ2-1,TGTGCCAGCAGCCAAGGCGCGGGACTAGCGGTCTACAATGAGCAGTTCTTC,CASSQGAGLAVYNEQFF
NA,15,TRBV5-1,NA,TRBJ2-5,TGCGCCAGCAGCTTTTCGGGACATGATCAAGAGACCCAGTACTTC,CASSFSGHDQETQYF
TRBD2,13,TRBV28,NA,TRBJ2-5,TGTGCCAGCAGCCTACTAGCGGGGGCGGCCCAGTACTTC,CASSLLAGAAQYF
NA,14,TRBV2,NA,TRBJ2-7,TGTGCCAGCAACATACAGAAAGGGCCCTACGAGCAGTACTTC,CASNIQKGPYEQYF
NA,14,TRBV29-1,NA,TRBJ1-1,TGCAGCGTTGCTGGTAAGGGGCCGAACACTGAAGCTTTCTTT,CSVAGKGPNTEAFF
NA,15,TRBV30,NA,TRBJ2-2,TGTGCCTGGAGCGCTGGATATCCGAACACCGGGGAGCTGTTTTTT,CAWSAGYPNTGELFF
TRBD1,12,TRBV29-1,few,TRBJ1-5,TGCAGCGCTTCGACAGGGGCCCAGCCCCAGCATTTT,CSASTGAQPQHF